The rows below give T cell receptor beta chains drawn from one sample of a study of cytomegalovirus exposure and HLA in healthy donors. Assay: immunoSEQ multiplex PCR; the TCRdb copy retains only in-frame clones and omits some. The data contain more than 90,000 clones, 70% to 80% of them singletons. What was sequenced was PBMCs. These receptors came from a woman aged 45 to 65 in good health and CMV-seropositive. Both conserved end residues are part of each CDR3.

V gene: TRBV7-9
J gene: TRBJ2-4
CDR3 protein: CASSPQGTSGRAGNIQYF

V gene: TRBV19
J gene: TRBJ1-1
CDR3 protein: CASRADRDTEAFF

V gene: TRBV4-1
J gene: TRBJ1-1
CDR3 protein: CASSQGQDGTGTEAFF

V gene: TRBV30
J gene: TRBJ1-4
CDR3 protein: CAWSRAGREKLFF

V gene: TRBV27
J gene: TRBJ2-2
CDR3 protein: CASNRQGGDGELFF

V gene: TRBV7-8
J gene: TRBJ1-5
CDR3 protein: CASSFKTGGNQPQHF

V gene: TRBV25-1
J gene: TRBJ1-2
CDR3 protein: CASSEYGTGGGIHGYTF

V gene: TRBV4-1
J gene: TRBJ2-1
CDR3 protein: CASSPQGSNEQFF

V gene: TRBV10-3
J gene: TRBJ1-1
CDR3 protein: CAITPGIGHTEAFF

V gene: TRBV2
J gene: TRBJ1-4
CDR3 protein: CASRREVEGEKLFF

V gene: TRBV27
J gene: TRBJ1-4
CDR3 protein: CASSYRGETNEKLFF

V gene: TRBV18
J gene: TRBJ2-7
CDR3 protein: CASSRTGTNYEQYF

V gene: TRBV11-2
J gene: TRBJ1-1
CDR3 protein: CASSLPAGLEAFF

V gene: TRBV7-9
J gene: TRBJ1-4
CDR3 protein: CASSLVGQTNEKLFF

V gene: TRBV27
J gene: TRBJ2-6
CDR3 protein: CASSSFSGANVLTF

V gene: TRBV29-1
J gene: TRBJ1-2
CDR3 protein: CSVVGGRYGYTF

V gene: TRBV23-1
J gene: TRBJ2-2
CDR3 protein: CASSQSGQGSAGELFF

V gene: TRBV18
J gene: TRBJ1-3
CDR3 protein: CASSPGRTFSSGNTIYF

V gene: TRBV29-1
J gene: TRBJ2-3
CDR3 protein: CSVGMASDSTDTQYF

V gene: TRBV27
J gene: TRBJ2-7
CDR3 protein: CASSTKPWLYEQYF

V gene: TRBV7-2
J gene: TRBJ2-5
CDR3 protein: CASSTKTGIETQYF

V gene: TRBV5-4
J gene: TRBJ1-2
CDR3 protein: CASSYGTANYGYTF

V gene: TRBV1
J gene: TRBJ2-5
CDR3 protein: CTSSPSNQTSRSQETQYF

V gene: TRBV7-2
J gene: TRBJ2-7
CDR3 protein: CASSPWTSASYEQYF

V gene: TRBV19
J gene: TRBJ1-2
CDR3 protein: CASSKSGLRNYGYTF

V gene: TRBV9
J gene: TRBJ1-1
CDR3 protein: CASSVGLIKNTEAFF

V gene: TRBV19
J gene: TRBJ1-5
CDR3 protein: CASSIEGQVSFQPQHF

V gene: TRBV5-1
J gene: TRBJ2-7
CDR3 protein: CASSLQGSYEQYF

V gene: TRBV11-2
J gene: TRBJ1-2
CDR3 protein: CASSLGYLGGYTF

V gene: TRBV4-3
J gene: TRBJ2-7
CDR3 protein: CASSPSDRGSDEQYF

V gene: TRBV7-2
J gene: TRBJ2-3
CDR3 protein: CASYDGGYRATSTDTQYF

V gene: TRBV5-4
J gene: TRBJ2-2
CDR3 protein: CASSRGGDTGELFF

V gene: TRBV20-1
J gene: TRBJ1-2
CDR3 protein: CSARTVNGYTF

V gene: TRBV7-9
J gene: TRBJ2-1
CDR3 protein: CASSFGTGDYNEQFF

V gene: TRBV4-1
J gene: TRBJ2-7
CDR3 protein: CASSQVQGETYEQYF

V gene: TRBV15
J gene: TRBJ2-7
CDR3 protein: CATSSQVEGPYEQYF

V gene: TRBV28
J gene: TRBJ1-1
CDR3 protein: CASREDREAFF

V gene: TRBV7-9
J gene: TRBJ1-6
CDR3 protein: CASSLSDSPLHF

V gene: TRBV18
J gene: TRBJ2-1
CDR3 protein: CASSPPGQGLSAYNEQFF

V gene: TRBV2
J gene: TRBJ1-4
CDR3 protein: CASSEDYTGVDEKLFF

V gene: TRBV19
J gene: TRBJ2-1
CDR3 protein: CASSTWTSGRDPLYNEQFF

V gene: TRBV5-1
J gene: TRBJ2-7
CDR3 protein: CASSLQGREEQYF

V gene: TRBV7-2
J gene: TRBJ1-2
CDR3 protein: CASSHTYGYTF

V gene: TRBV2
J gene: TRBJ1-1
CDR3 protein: CASTLESGSNTEAFF

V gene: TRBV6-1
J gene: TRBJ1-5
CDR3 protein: CASTTGSNQPQHF

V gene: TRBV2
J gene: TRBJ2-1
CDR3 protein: CASSEGETQNIYNEQFF

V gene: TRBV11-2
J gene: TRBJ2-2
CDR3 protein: CASSLSGGGTGELFF

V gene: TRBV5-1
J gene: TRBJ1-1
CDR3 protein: CASSPGGQNTEAFF

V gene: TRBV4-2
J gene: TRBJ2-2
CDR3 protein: CASSQLGLAGGGELFF

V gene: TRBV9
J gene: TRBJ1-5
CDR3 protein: CASSADRGPNQPQHF

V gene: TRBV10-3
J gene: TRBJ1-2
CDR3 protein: CATTGTDQYNYGYTF

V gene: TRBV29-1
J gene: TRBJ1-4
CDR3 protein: CSVKGDRGNEKLFF

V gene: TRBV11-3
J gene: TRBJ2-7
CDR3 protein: CASSPGQSSYEQYF